The clone carrying this TCR beta chain was seen a few times. The data derive from a study of spatial heterogeneity in lung cancer. The time point is: sample taken at primary tumor resection. Unsorted samples of tumor, nontumor lung or frozen PBMC had their whole RNA sequenced. TCRdb analysed the 5' RACE reads with MiXCR anew, one entry per CDR3 protein. The repertoire holds about 44,000 distinct CDR3 sequences, with about 13% as singletons. In germline, CDR1 is SGHKS, CDR2 YYEKEE (reference sequence). The V gene end was trimmed by 4 bases and the J gene end by 0 bases; junction bases not matched to a gene: 9. The CDR3 has 17 residues.

This clonotype was sampled from a male donor with early-stage non-small cell lung cancer. The chain employs TRBV5-5 and TRBJ2-2; 7 bases line up with TRBD2. The sequencing used PBMCs, collected at surgery. This chain's CDR3 is CASSGRDGEPNTGELFF. As DNA, the CDR3 is TGTGCCAGCAGCGGGAGGGACGGTGAGCCGAACACCGGGGAGCTGTTTTTT.